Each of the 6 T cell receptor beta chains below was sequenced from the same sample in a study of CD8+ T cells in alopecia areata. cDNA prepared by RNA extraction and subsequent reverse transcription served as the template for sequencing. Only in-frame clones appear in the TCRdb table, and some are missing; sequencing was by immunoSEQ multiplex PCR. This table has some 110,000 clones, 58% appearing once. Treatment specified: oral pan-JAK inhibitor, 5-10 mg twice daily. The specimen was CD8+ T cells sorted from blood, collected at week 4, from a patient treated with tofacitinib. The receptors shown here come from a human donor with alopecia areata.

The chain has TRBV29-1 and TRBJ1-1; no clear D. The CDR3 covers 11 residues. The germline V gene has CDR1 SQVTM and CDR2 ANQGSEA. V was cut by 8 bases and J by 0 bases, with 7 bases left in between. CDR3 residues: CSYNMNTEAFF. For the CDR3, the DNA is TGCAGCTACAATATGAACACTGAAGCTTTCTTT.

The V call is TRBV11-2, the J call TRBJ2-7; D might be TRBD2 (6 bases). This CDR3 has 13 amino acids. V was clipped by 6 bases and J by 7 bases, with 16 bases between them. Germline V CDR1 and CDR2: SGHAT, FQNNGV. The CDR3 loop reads CASRASPGVEQYF. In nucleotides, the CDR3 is TGTGCCAGCAGAGCAAGCCCGGGGGTGGAGCAGTACTTC.

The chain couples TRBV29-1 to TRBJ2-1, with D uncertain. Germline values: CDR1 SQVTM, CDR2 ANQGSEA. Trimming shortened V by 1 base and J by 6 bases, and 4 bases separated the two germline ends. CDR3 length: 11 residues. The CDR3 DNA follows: TGCAGCGTTGAAGTAGGCAATGAGCAGTTCTTC. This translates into CSVEVGNEQFF.

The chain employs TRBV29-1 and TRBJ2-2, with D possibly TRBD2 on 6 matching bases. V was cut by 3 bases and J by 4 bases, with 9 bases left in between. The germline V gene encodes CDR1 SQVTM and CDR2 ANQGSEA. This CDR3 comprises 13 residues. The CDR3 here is CSVDGGVTGELFF. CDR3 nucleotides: TGCAGCGTTGATGGAGGGGTCACCGGGGAGCTGTTTTTT.

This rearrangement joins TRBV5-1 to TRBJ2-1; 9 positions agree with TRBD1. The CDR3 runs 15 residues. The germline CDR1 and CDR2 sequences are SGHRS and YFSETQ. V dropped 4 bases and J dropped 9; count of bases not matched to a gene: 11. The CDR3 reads CASSAPGQGTSEQFF. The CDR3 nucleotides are TGCGCCAGCAGCGCCCCGGGACAGGGAACGAGTGAGCAGTTCTTC.

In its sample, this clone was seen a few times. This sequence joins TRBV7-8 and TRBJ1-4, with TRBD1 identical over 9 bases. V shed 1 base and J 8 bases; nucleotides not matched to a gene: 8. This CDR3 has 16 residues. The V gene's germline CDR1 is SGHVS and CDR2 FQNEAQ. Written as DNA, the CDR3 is TGTGCCAGCAGCTTAGTAGAAACAGGGGGCAAGGAAAAACTGTTTTTT. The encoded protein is CASSLVETGGKEKLFF.